Below are 3 T cell receptor beta chains sequenced from a single sample in a study of molecular identifiers for immune sequencing clone quantification (dated by TCRdb to between 2018 and 2020). Libraries were made using PCR. The sequencer was an Illumina HiSeq 4000. TCRdb cleaned the public reads at Q25 with fastp, built clones with MiXCR and kept in-frame beta chains. For every CDR3 protein sequence, its rows merge into one entry that carries the most common genes and DNA. Here the sample has about 70,000 distinct CDR3 sequences; around 18% occur a single time. About 1.6% of the sample belongs to the ten largest clones. The sample consisted of naive CD8+ T cells from blood, with Jurkat cell RNA spiked in. The cell subset or site label, as the study defines it: FACS-sorted CD8+CD4-CCR7+CD45RA+ naive T cells. Source of these receptors: a human donor in good health. Some libraries in this study had Jurkat cell RNA spiked in.

This clonotype came up many times. The chain recombines TRBV4-1 with TRBJ2-7; the D gene could be TRBD1 or TRBD2 (5 bases each). CDR1 MGHRA and CDR2 YSYEKL come from the germline V gene. CDR3 size: 14 residues. V dropped 1 base and J dropped 3 bases, with 10 bases sitting between them. The CDR3: CASSQAEGIYEQYF. In DNA form, the CDR3 reads TGCGCCAGCAGCCAAGCCGAGGGGATCTACGAGCAGTACTTC.

The chain has TRBV12-3 or TRBV12-4 and TRBJ2-5; a weak D match, TRBD2 (7 bases). The germline V and J ends were trimmed by 6 bases and 3 bases, with 23 bases remaining between them. CDR3 size: 17 residues. The CDR3 DNA reads TGTGCCAGCAGGTTTATCGTGGGGGGGGGGCCCGAAGAGACCCAGTACTTC. Its translation: CASRFIVGGGPEETQYF.

This clonotype was picked up many times. The V call is TRBV7-9, the J call TRBJ2-3; the D is unclear. Trimming removed 1 base at V and 2 bases at J, with 4 bases between. The CDR3 runs to 13 residues. Germline assignment: CDR1 SEHNR and CDR2 FQNEAQ (reference sequence). The CDR3 protein is CASSLVVTDTQYF. CDR3 nucleotide sequence: TGTGCCAGCAGCTTAGTAGTCACAGATACGCAGTATTTT.